This entry describes one T cell receptor (beta chain). This sample was included in a study of T cells in Graves' hyperthyroidism and ophthalmopathy. It was RNA transcripts that yielded the amplified TCR beta CDR3 regions. The study used the HTBI primer set for a first-round RT-PCR of the TCR CDR3. MiXCR, run by TCRdb on the multiplex PCR reads, gives a single entry per CDR3 protein. This sample has over 250,000 distinct CDR3 sequences, with 20% to 25% found just once. This clonotype was obtained from a man aged 25-45 years with Graves' ophthalmopathy. Specimen: blood.

CDR3 bases: TGTGCCAGCACCGTTACCTCAGGGGCCTACGAGCAGTACTTC. This sequence encodes CASTVTSGAYEQYF. The chain recombines TRBV6-5 with TRBJ2-7; D is perhaps TRBD1 (6 bases). The CDR3 has 14 amino acids. From germline, CDR1 is MNHEY and CDR2 SVGAGI. V gave up 7 bases and J gave up 2 bases, with 15 bases separating them.